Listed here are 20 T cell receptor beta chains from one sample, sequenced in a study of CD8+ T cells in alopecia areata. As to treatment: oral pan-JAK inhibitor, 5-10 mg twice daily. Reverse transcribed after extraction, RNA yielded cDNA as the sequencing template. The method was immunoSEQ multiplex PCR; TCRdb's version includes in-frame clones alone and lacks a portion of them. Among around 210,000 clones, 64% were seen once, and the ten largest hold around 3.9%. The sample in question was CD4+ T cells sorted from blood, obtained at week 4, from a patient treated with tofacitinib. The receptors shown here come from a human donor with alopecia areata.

This chain's CDR3 is CSVGQGALGYEQYF. The CDR3 nucleotides read TGCAGCGTCGGACAGGGGGCGCTTGGGTACGAGCAGTACTTC. J is TRBJ2-7 and V is TRBV29-1, with 11 bases identical to TRBD1. Germline CDR1 and CDR2: SQVTM and ANQGSEA. Trimming removed 6 bases from V and 4 bases from J; junction bases left unmatched: 8. The CDR3 extends over 14 amino acids.

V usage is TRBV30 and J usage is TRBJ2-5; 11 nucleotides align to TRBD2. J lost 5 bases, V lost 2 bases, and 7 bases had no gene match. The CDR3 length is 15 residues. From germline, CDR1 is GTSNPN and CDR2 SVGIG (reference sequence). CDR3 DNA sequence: TGTGCCTGGAGTTTCGGGACTAGCGGCGGTGAGACCCAGTACTTC. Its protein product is CAWSFGTSGGETQYF.

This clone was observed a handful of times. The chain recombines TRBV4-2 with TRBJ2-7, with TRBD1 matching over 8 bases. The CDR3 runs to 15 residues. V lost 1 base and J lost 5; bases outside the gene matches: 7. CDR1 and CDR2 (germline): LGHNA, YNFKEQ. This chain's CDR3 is CASSQVGQGEHEQYF. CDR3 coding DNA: TGTGCCAGCAGCCAAGTAGGACAGGGTGAGCACGAGCAGTACTTC.

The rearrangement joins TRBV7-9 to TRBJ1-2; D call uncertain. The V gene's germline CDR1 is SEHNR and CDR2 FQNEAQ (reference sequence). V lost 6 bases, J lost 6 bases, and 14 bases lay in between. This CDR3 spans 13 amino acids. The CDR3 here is CASRPGYLDGYTF. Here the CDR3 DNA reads TGTGCCAGCAGACCAGGTTATCTCGATGGCTACACCTTC.

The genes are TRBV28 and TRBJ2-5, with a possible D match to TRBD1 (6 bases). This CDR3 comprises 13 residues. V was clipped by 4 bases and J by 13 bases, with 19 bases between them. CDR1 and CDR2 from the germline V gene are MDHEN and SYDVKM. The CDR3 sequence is CASSSADSPLPYF. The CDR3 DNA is TGTGCCAGCAGTTCCGCGGACAGCCCCCTTCCGTACTTC.

The chain's CDR3 is CSVEEGVRWTNEQFF. CDR3 in DNA: TGCAGCGTTGAAGAGGGCGTCAGGTGGACCAATGAGCAGTTCTTC. The chain links TRBV29-1 to TRBJ2-1; D remains unclear. CDR3 length equals 15 residues. Germline loops: CDR1 SQVTM, CDR2 ANQGSEA. Trimming left V 0 bases short and J 6 bases short, with 15 bases between.

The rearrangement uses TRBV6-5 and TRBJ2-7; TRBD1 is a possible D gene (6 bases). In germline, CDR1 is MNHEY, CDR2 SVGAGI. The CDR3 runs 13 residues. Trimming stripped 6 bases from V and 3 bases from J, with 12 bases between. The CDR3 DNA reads TGTGCCAGCAGCCGGGACACTCTCTACGAGCAGTACTTC. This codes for CASSRDTLYEQYF.

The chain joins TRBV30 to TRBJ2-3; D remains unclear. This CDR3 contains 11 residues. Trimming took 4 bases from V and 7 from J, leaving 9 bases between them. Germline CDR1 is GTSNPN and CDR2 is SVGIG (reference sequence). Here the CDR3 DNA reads TGTGCCTGGATGCAGGCGAATACGCAGTATTTT. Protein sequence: CAWMQANTQYF. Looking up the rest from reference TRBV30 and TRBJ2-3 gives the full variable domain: SQTIHQWPATLVQPVGSPLSLECTVEGTSNPNLYWYRQAAGRGLQLLFYSVGIGQISSEVPQNLSASRPQDRQFILSSKKLLLSDSGFYLCAWMQANTQYFGPGTRLTVL.

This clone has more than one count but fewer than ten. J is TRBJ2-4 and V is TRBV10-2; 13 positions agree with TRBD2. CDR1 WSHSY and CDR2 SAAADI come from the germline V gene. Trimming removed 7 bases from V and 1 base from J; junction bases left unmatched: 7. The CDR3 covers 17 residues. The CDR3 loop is CASTPGLAGLAKNIQYF. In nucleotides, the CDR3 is TGCGCCAGCACTCCGGGACTAGCGGGGTTGGCCAAAAACATTCAGTACTTC.

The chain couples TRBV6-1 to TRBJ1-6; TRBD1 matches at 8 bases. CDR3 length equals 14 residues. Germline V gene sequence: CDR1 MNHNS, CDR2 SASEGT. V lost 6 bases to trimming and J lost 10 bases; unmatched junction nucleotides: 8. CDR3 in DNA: TGTGCCAGCAGCGGCGGACAGGGCCGGTCACCCCTCCACTTT. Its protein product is CASSGGQGRSPLHF.

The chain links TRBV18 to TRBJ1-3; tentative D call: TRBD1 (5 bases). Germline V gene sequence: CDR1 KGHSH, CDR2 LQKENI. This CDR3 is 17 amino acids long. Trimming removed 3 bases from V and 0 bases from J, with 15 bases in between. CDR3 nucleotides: TGTGCCAGCTCACCCAATCAGGGCGATGGCTCTGGAAACACCATATATTTT. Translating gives CASSPNQGDGSGNTIYF. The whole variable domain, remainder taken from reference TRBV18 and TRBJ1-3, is NAGVMQNPRHLVRRRGQEARLRCSPMKGHSHVYWYRQLPEEGLKFMVYLQKENIIDESGMPKERFSAEFPKEGPSILRIQQVVRGDSAAYFCASSPNQGDGSGNTIYFGEGSWLTVV.

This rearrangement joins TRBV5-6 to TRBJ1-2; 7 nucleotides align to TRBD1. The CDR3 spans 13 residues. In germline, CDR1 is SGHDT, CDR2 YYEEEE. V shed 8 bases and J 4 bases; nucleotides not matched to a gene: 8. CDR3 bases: TGTGCCAGTTCGACAGGGCTAACCTATGGCTACACCTTC. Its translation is CASSTGLTYGYTF.

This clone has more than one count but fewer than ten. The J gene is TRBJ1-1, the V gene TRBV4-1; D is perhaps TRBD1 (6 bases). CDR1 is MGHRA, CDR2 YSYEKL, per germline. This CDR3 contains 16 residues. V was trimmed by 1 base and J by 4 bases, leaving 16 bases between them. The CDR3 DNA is TGCGCCAGCAGCCAAGTCCAGGCAGGGGAAGGCACTGAAGCTTTCTTT. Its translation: CASSQVQAGEGTEAFF.

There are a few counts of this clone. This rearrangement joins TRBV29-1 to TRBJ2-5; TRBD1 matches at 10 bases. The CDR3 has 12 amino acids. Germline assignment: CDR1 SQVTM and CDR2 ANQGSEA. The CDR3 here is CSVGQGWETQYF. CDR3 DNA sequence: TGCTCCGTGGGACAGGGGTGGGAGACCCAGTACTTC. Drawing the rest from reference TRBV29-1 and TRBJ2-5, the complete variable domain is SAVISQKPSRDICQRGTSLTIQCQVDSQVTMMFWYRQQPGQSLTLIATANQGSEATYESGFVIDKFPISRPNLTFSTLTVSNMSPEDSSIYLCSVGQGWETQYFGPGTRLLVL.

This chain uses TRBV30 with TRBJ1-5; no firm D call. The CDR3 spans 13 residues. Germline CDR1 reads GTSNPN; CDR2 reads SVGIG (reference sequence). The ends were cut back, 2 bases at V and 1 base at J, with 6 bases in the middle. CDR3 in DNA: TGTGCCTGGAGTCGCTTAAGCAATCAGCCCCAGCATTTT. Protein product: CAWSRLSNQPQHF.

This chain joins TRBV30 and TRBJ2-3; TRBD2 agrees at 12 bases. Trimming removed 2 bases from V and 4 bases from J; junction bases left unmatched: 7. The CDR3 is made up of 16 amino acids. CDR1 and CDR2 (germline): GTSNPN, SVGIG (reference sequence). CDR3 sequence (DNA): TGTGCCTGGAGTAGGGCGGGGACTAGCGGGTCAGATACGCAGTATTTT. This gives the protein CAWSRAGTSGSDTQYF.

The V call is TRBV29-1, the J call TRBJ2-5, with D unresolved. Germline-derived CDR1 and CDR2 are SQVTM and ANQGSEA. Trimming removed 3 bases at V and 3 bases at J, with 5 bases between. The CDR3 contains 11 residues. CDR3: CSVDTEETQYF. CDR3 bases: TGCAGCGTTGACACGGAAGAGACCCAGTACTTC.

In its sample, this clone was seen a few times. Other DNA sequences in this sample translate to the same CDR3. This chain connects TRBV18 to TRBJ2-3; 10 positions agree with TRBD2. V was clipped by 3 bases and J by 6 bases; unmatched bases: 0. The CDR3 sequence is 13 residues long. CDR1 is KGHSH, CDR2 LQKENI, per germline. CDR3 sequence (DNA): TGTGCCAGCTCACCGACTAGCGGGGATACGCAGTATTTT. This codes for CASSPTSGDTQYF.

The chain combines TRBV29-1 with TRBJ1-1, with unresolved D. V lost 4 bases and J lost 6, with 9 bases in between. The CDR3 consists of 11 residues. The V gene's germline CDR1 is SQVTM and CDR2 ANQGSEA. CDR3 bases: TGCAGCGTTGTGGGGTGGTCTGAAGCTTTCTTT. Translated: CSVVGWSEAFF.

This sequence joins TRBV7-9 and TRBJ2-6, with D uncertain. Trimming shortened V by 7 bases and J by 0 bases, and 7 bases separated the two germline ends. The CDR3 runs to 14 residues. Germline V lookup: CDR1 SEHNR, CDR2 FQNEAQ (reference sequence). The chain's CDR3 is CASTTTSGANVLTF. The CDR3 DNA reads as TGTGCCAGCACCACCACCTCTGGGGCCAACGTCCTGACTTTC.